The 8 T cell receptor beta chains presented below share a single source sample, sequenced in a study of T cell responses to AZD1222 COVID-19 vaccine. Sequencing was performed with immunoSEQ multiplex PCR; in TCRdb, only in-frame clones are kept and a portion is missing. The data hold fewer than 120,000 clones, with roughly 92% observed a single time. Sequenced material: peripheral blood, taken on day 0 of AZD1222 vaccination. These receptors were taken from an adult in good health.

This clone was picked up one time. The rearrangement joins TRBV7-9 to TRBJ1-6; the D gene is possibly TRBD1 (6 bases). Trimming cost V 5 bases and J 5 bases, with 13 bases left between them. The germline V gene encodes CDR1 SEHNR and CDR2 FQNEAQ (reference sequence). The CDR3 sequence is 15 residues long. The CDR3 nucleotides read TGTGCCAGCAGCCGCACAGGGTATGATAATTCACCCCTCCACTTT. Encoded protein: CASSRTGYDNSPLHF.

Here the CDR3 reads CASSQVGGLNTEAFF. The CDR3 region has the DNA TGTGCCAGCAGCCAAGTTGGGGGACTTAACACTGAAGCTTTCTTT. The rearrangement links TRBV3-1 (or the pseudogene TRBV3-2) to TRBJ1-1, with D perhaps matching TRBD1 (5 bases). The CDR3 length is 15 residues. Germline CDR1 reads LGHDT; CDR2 reads YNNKEL (reference sequence). V was clipped by 1 base and J by 2 bases, with 11 bases between them.

The genes are TRBV7-8 and TRBJ2-2; 8 bases align to TRBD2. The germline gives CDR1 SGHVS, CDR2 FQNEAQ. The J segment lost 3 bases and the V segment lost 8 bases, leaving 8 bases of the junction unmatched. This CDR3 is built from 15 residues. The CDR3 region has the DNA TGTGCCAGCCGGGCCCGGGGGGGTGACACCGGGGAGCTGTTTTTT. It is translated as CASRARGGDTGELFF.

This clone showed up just once. The chain combines TRBV28 with TRBJ1-5; TRBD1 agrees at 9 bases. The CDR3 consists of 16 residues. Germline V gene lookup returns CDR1 MDHEN and CDR2 SYDVKM. With V trimmed by 6 bases and J by 1 base, 7 bases remained unmatched. The CDR3 sequence is CASRPTGGSSNQPQHF. As DNA, the CDR3 is TGTGCCAGCAGGCCGACAGGGGGTTCCAGCAATCAGCCCCAGCATTTT.

The chain is built from TRBV10-3 and TRBJ2-3; D call uncertain. Trimming took off 3 bases at V and 3 bases at J, with 7 bases between the two ends. This CDR3 region has 13 residues. In germline, CDR1 is ENHRY, CDR2 SYGVKD. Written as DNA, the CDR3 is TGTGCCATCAGTGATTTCGGAACAGATACGCAGTATTTT. This gives the protein CAISDFGTDTQYF.

The CDR3 loop is CASSLDGRPAYEQYF. CDR3 in DNA: TGCGCCAGCAGCTTGGATGGACGCCCCGCCTACGAGCAGTACTTC. The chain links TRBV5-1 to TRBJ2-7; D is ambiguous. Trimming took off 0 bases at V and 2 bases at J, with 12 bases between the two ends. Germline CDR1 and CDR2: SGHRS and YFSETQ. The CDR3 consists of 15 residues.

This rearrangement joins TRBV7-9 to TRBJ2-7; 7 bases match TRBD1. The CDR3 totals 14 residues. Germline loops: CDR1 SEHNR, CDR2 FQNEAQ (reference sequence). Trimming cost V 5 bases and J 9 bases; bases outside gene matches: 13. The CDR3 nucleotides read TGTGCCAGCAGCGACCGGGACAGAGAATTAGGGCAGTACTTC. It codes for CASSDRDRELGQYF.

This chain uses TRBV30 with TRBJ2-2; the match to TRBD1 covers 7 bases. V shed 0 bases and J 1 base; nucleotides not matched to a gene: 5. The CDR3 contains 16 residues. Germline values: CDR1 GTSNPN, CDR2 SVGIG (reference sequence). The CDR3 here is CAWSVLGGGNTGELFF. The CDR3 DNA reads TGTGCCTGGAGTGTACTAGGGGGCGGGAACACCGGGGAGCTGTTTTTT. The complete variable domain, with remaining parts taken from reference TRBV30 and TRBJ2-2, reads SQTIHQWPATLVQPVGSPLSLECTVEGTSNPNLYWYRQAAGRGLQLLFYSVGIGQISSEVPQNLSASRPQDRQFILSSKKLLLSDSGFYLCAWSVLGGGNTGELFFGEGSRLTVL.